This T cell receptor beta chain was identified in a study of control samples from healthy donors and cancer patients. The CDR3 extends over 15 amino acids. Germline V gives CDR1 LNHDA, CDR2 SQIVND (reference sequence). The junction had 11 bases not matched to a gene; V was cut back by 7 bases and J by 7 bases. Using immunoSEQ multiplex PCR, the repertoire was profiled, and TCRdb retains in-frame clones only, with some absent. The profile shows about 140,000 clones, 92% of them singletons. The chain carries TRBV19 and TRBJ1-5; TRBD1 agrees at 9 bases. This clonotype was sampled from a man aged 30 to 45 in good health. Sequenced sample: blood. The CDR3 spells CASKRWDRADQPQHF. The CDR3, as DNA: TGTGCCAGTAAGAGATGGGACAGGGCGGACCAGCCCCAGCATTTT.